The sequence of this T cell receptor beta chain was determined in a study of memory CD8 T cells in hepatitis C reinfection (dated by TCRdb to about 2017). As for the study more broadly: A few donors spontaneously resolved two consecutive HCV infections, while two donors cleared a primary infection but became chronically infected after reinfection. Between the late 2000s and the early 2010s, 5 or 6 reinfection cases with stored pre-reinfection samples were identified. In several donors, the study followed the TCR beta repertoire of virus-specific CD8 T cells over time through an HCV reinfection episode. HCV reinfection was defined as a positive HCV RNA test following two negative tests taken at least 60 days apart. Samples for the late or post reinfection period were taken 12 to 24 weeks after reinfection was detected. In the reinfection study, participants who had resolved a prior HCV infection were followed every 3 months. Here is what the overall study found, with its caveats: Because the study included only a handful of donors, definitive conclusions about public clonotypes linked to secondary clearance could not be reached.

With respect to this clone: What antigen it recognizes has not been identified. Base qualities were left out, and no much larger clone turns up one base away.

The time point label, as the study defines it: late/post reinfection, 12 to 24 weeks after detection. Sorted cells were sequenced directly ex vivo, without in vitro expansion prior to TCR sequencing. The donors, who were people who inject drugs, were enrolled in the Montreal Acute Hepatitis C Cohort Study (HEPCO) in Canada. As controls, total naive CD8 T cells were sorted as viable CD3+ CD8+ CD45RO- cells from a couple of donors at all three reinfection time points. Before sorting, cryopreserved peripheral blood mononuclear cells were thawed and CD8 T cells were purified from those thawed cells. The MACS CD8+ T cell Isolation Kit was used to enrich CD8 T cells through negative selection. A BD FACSAria II sorter with FACSDiva software was used for cell sorting, and FlowJo was used for data analysis. Libraries were constructed by the immunoSEQ multiplex PCR assay. Genomic DNA was extracted from sorted cells, and the TCR beta V, D and J regions were sequenced by Adaptive Biotechnologies' automated high-throughput method. A two-step, bias-controlled multiplex PCR was used to amplify the CDR3 regions. Amplified TCR beta libraries were sequenced on an Illumina instrument. The authors' analysis ran thus. Demultiplexed reads were processed to reduce amplification and sequencing bias, and CDR3 sequences were assigned to gene families using the IMGT database. ImmunoSEQ software version 2.0 was used to analyze repertoire data. Clonotype lists were filtered to remove out-of-frame sequences and sequences containing stop codons in the CDR3. Clonotypes below 0.01% frequency were excluded because they corresponded to less than one cell. Richness was computed as observed richness divided by input cell number, and evenness as Shannon entropy divided by log observed richness. Simpson diversity and Morisita-Horn overlap indices were used to quantify repertoire diversity and similarity between time points. Clonotypes were sorted into dominant (>1%), sub-dominant (0.5-0.99%), low abundance (0.1-0.49%) or lowest abundance (<0.1%) groups. For the germline index, total nucleotide additions were subtracted from total CDR3 length, and that difference was then divided by total CDR3 length. TCRdb re-hosts the immuneACCESS table, in-frame sequences only. Its copies lack some clones; in the studies checked, an unresolved V gene accounts for under half of them, and the cause for the rest is not known. D and trimming come from the DNA, and the V and J calls and clone size come from that table. This sample comprises around 4,800 clones, around 90% of them detected only once. The ten largest make up approximately 27% of the sample.

For CDR1 and CDR2, the germline V gene lists SGHVS and FQNEAQ. V drops 5 bases and J drops 4 bases, leaving 17 bases in between. The CDR3 runs 15 amino acids, cysteine and phenylalanine included. Kept here is only the CDR3 DNA, which spans 45 bases and is read in frame from base 1. The source is a man aged 50-60 years with hepatitis C virus infection. Recombination linked TRBV7-8 to TRBJ1-2; the D segment could be TRBD1, given 5 matching bases. Material: naive CD8+ T cells sorted from blood. The meaning of the sample's cell subset or site label: total naive CD8+CD45RO- T cells. The CDR3 has the sequence CASSHFGQPVYGYTF. The DNA sequence is TGTGCCAGCAGCCATTTTGGACAACCAGTCTATGGCTACACCTTC.